Each of the 24 T cell receptor beta chains below was sequenced from the same sample in a study of blood T cell repertoires in COVID-19. TCRdb's table, derived via immunoSEQ multiplex PCR, lists solely in-frame clones and lacks some. The sample lists 90,000 to 110,000 clones; roughly 80% were seen once. The material sequenced was peripheral blood. The receptors come from a woman of 80 years or more with acute or convalescent COVID-19.

The genes are TRBV12-3 or TRBV12-4 and TRBJ2-1; 7 bases map to TRBD2. This CDR3 is built from 13 residues. V dropped 3 bases and J dropped 15; count of bases not matched to a gene: 11. CDR3 nucleotide sequence: TGTGCCAGCAGTTTGATGGCGGGAGAGCCCCCGTTCTTC. Protein: CASSLMAGEPPFF.

This chain connects TRBV7-8 to TRBJ1-2, with D hard to call. The V gene's germline CDR1 is SGHVS and CDR2 FQNEAQ. The germline V and J ends were trimmed by 1 base and 2 bases, with 14 bases remaining between them. The CDR3 length is 16 residues. CDR3 amino acids: CASSLVYAGRNYGYTF. The CDR3 nucleotides read TGTGCCAGCAGCTTAGTTTATGCTGGCCGCAACTATGGCTACACCTTC.

This clone was detected a few times. This chain connects TRBV7-2 to TRBJ1-1; D is ambiguous. V lost 5 bases, J lost 1 base, and 8 bases lay in between. The CDR3 spans 13 residues. Germline V lookup: CDR1 SGHTA, CDR2 FQGNSA. The CDR3 region has the DNA TGTGCCAGCAGCAATAGAGGGAACACTGAAGCTTTCTTT. It codes for CASSNRGNTEAFF.

The rearrangement joins TRBV11-2 to TRBJ2-2; D is possibly TRBD2 (6 bases). The CDR3 length is 14 residues. Trimming took 6 bases from V and 3 from J, leaving 11 bases between them. In germline, CDR1 is SGHAT, CDR2 FQNNGV. The CDR3 bases are TGTGCCAGCAGGGGGAGGTTTGACACCGGGGAGCTGTTTTTT. It specifies CASRGRFDTGELFF.

The CDR3 nucleotides are TGTGCCAGCAGCTTGGATGGCAGGGGATTGAACACTGAAGCTTTCTTT. This sequence encodes CASSLDGRGLNTEAFF. The chain joins TRBV5-6 to TRBJ1-1, with a possible D match to TRBD1 (6 bases). The V gene lost 0 bases and the J gene lost 0 bases, with 12 bases spanning the gap. This CDR3 spans 16 amino acids. Germline loops: CDR1 SGHDT, CDR2 YYEEEE. Based on the CDR3 plus reference TRBV5-6 and TRBJ1-1, the full variable domain is DAGVTQSPTHLIKTRGQQVTLRCSPKSGHDTVSWYQQALGQGPQFIFQYYEEEERQRGNFPDRFSGHQFPNYSSELNVNALLLGDSALYLCASSLDGRGLNTEAFFGQGTRLTVV.

The chain carries TRBV29-1 and TRBJ2-5; a possible D gene is TRBD2 (6 bases). Per germline, CDR1 SQVTM and CDR2 ANQGSEA. The length of the CDR3 is 13 residues. V was trimmed by 4 bases and J by 3 bases, leaving 12 bases between them. The CDR3 is CSVVGGVEETQYF. The CDR3 region has the DNA TGCAGCGTTGTCGGCGGGGTGGAAGAGACCCAGTACTTC.

This chain links TRBV5-1 with TRBJ2-7, with 9 bases that match TRBD1. Germline lookup yields CDR1 SGHRS and CDR2 YFSETQ. The CDR3 is 14 amino acids. The V and J ends lost 3 bases and 6 bases, in that order; junction bases with no gene match: 7. Here the CDR3 DNA reads TGCGCCAGCAGCTACGGGACAGGGTTATTCGAGCAGTACTTC. Its translation is CASSYGTGLFEQYF.

This chain connects TRBV5-4 to TRBJ2-3; 8 bases fit TRBD2. The CDR3 has 14 amino acids. Germline CDR1 reads SGHNT; CDR2 reads YYREEE (reference sequence). The J segment lost 8 bases and the V segment lost 0 bases, leaving 5 bases of the junction unmatched. In nucleotides, the CDR3 is TGTGCCAGCAGCTTGGTTAGCGGGGAGGGTACGCAGTATTTT. Its protein product is CASSLVSGEGTQYF.

The chain combines TRBV7-8 with TRBJ1-1, with 8 bases identical to TRBD1. The CDR3 is 13 amino acids. The junction had 4 bases not matched to a gene; V was cut back by 5 bases and J by 5 bases. Germline CDR1 is SGHVS and CDR2 is FQNEAQ. Written as DNA, the CDR3 is TGTGCCAGCAGCCCGACAGGGGTTACTGAAGCTTTCTTT. Its translation: CASSPTGVTEAFF.

The rearrangement joins TRBV5-1 to TRBJ2-5, with TRBD2 as a possible D gene (5 bases). The CDR3 totals 14 residues. V lost 4 bases and J lost 9, with 19 bases in between. CDR1 SGHRS and CDR2 YFSETQ come from the germline V gene. For the CDR3, the DNA is TGCGCCAGCAGCCCCGACCCGACGACTATGGCCCAGTACTTC. It specifies CASSPDPTTMAQYF.

The J gene is TRBJ1-4, the V gene TRBV5-1, with D unresolved. Germline-derived CDR1 and CDR2 are SGHRS and YFSETQ. The CDR3 sequence is 14 residues long. The ends were cut back, 1 base at V and 5 bases at J, with 9 bases in the middle. CDR3 sequence reads: CASSLQQKNEKLFF. DNA for the CDR3: TGCGCCAGCAGCTTGCAACAGAAGAATGAAAAACTGTTTTTT.

The chain joins TRBV5-1 to TRBJ2-5; D unresolved. The length of the CDR3 is 11 residues. Trimming removed 2 bases at V and 5 bases at J, with 4 bases between. CDR1 and CDR2 from the germline V gene are SGHRS and YFSETQ. Written as DNA, the CDR3 is TGCGCCAGCAGCTTCGAGGAGACCCAGTACTTC. Residues: CASSFEETQYF.

V usage is TRBV27 and J usage is TRBJ1-6, with D possibly TRBD1 on 5 matching bases. The CDR3 is made up of 15 amino acids. Looked up from germline, CDR1 is MNHEY and CDR2 is SMNVEV (reference sequence). V gave up 2 bases and J gave up 4 bases, with 9 bases separating them. CDR3 loop: CASSLDRSYNSPLHF. CDR3 coding DNA: TGTGCCAGCAGTTTAGACAGATCGTATAATTCACCCCTCCACTTT.

The table lists this clone with a count of one. This chain connects TRBV2 to TRBJ2-5; D is unresolved. Germline V lookup: CDR1 SNHLY, CDR2 FYNNEI. The CDR3 consists of 12 residues. V was trimmed by 8 bases and J by 4 bases, leaving 11 bases between them. The CDR3: CASEVGLETQYF. CDR3 nucleotides: TGTGCCAGCGAGGTGGGTCTAGAGACCCAGTACTTC.

This clone was picked up one time. The chain is built from TRBV29-1 and TRBJ2-3; possibly TRBD1 for D (6 bases). CDR3 length: 13 residues. Germline V lookup: CDR1 SQVTM, CDR2 ANQGSEA. The V end was cut by 7 bases, the J end by 0 bases, with 11 bases between. The CDR3 DNA reads as TGCAGCGCTACAGGGACCAGCACAGATACGCAGTATTTT. It specifies CSATGTSTDTQYF.

This chain joins TRBV19 and TRBJ2-5; 10 bases map to TRBD2. The J segment lost 4 bases and the V segment lost 3 bases, leaving 2 bases of the junction unmatched. From germline, CDR1 is LNHDA and CDR2 SQIVND (reference sequence). CDR3 length: 14 residues. The CDR3 bases are TGTGCCAGTAGTATTCGACTAGCGGGAGAGACCCAGTACTTC. Translation: CASSIRLAGETQYF. The variable domain in full, completed from reference TRBV19 and TRBJ2-5, reads DGGITQSPKYLFRKEGQNVTLSCEQNLNHDAMYWYRQDPGQGLRLIYYSQIVNDFQKGDIAEGYSVSREKKESFPLTVTSAQKNPTAFYLCASSIRLAGETQYFGPGTRLLVL.

By sample share, this clone is medium-sized (0.01 to 0.1%). The chain is built from TRBV7-2 and TRBJ1-1; no definite D call. Trimming left V 2 bases short and J 2 bases short, with 6 bases between. Germline V lookup: CDR1 SGHTA, CDR2 FQGNSA. This CDR3 region has 13 residues. CDR3 loop: CASSLFPNTEAFF. The DNA of the CDR3 is TGTGCCAGCAGCTTATTCCCTAACACTGAAGCTTTCTTT.

This clone has a handful of counts. The chain employs TRBV20-1 and TRBJ1-6; D is undetermined. This CDR3 contains 8 residues. Trimming removed 7 bases at V and 16 bases at J, with 8 bases between. CDR1 is DFQATT and CDR2 is SNEGSKA in the germline V gene (reference sequence). CDR3 protein: CSVAGLHF. In nucleotides, the CDR3 is TGCAGTGTGGCGGGGCTCCACTTT.

The V call is TRBV3-1 (or the pseudogene TRBV3-2), the J call TRBJ2-5; D uncertain. The CDR3 totals 11 residues. Trimming removed 5 bases at V and 4 bases at J, with 5 bases between. Germline V gene data show CDR1 as LGHDT and CDR2 as YNNKEL (reference sequence). The CDR3 is CASSILETQYF. As DNA, the CDR3 is TGTGCCAGCAGCATACTAGAGACCCAGTACTTC.

The gene calls are TRBV6-5 and TRBJ2-7; 8 nucleotides align to TRBD1. The V segment lost 6 bases and the J segment 4 bases; nucleotides outside the gene matches: 8. The CDR3 covers 14 residues. Germline-derived CDR1 and CDR2 are MNHEY and SVGAGI. CDR3 bases: TGTGCCAGCAGCCCCGGACAGGGTCGGTACGAGCAGTACTTC. It encodes CASSPGQGRYEQYF.

This clone was recorded once. V usage is TRBV2 and J usage is TRBJ2-1; D may be TRBD1 (6 bases). Germline lookup yields CDR1 SNHLY and CDR2 FYNNEI. This CDR3 contains 15 residues. The V and J ends lost 6 bases and 7 bases respectively, with 19 bases between them. This CDR3 is CASRRYPITGNEQFF. The CDR3 DNA reads as TGTGCCAGCAGAAGATACCCCATTACAGGGAATGAGCAGTTCTTC.

In the case of this clone: A read error may account for a junction end that differs from germline. The V gene is TRBV28, the J gene TRBJ1-6; 7 bases line up with TRBD1. Germline-derived CDR1 and CDR2 are MDHEN and SYDVKM. The CDR3 has 15 amino acids. This CDR3 reads CASRPTGPYYSPLHF. The CDR3 DNA sequence: TGTGCCAGCAGACCGACAGGGCCCTATTATTCACCCCTCCACTTT.

This clone was seen a handful of times. The CDR3 DNA sequence: TGTGCCATCAGTGACCCTGTACGGGACAGGGGGTCGTACGAGCAGTACTTC. This encodes CAISDPVRDRGSYEQYF. The chain combines TRBV10-3 with TRBJ2-7, with 11 bases lining up with TRBD1. Germline-derived CDR1 and CDR2 are ENHRY and SYGVKD. The trim removed 3 bases at V and 4 bases at J, leaving 11 bases unmatched. The CDR3 is made up of 17 amino acids.

Only one count was recorded for this clone. The chain uses TRBV29-1 and TRBJ2-1, with TRBD2 matching over 12 bases. The germline V gene encodes CDR1 SQVTM and CDR2 ANQGSEA. The CDR3 runs 14 residues. J lost 4 bases, V lost 7 bases, and 5 bases had no gene match. The CDR3 sequence: CSAWTSGIYNEQFF. The CDR3 region has the DNA TGCAGCGCCTGGACTAGCGGGATTTACAATGAGCAGTTCTTC.